The 27 T cell receptor beta chains in this list originate from one sample, sequenced in a study of cytomegalovirus exposure and HLA in healthy donors. With 60 Vbeta and 13 Jbeta primers, the PCR was carried out. Profiled with immunoSEQ multiplex PCR; TCRdb holds only in-frame clones, not every one. The sample records about 150,000 clones, about 82% being singletons. Sequenced sample: PBMCs. The receptors here all came from a male donor in good health and CMV-seronegative.

The CDR3: CASKVELPYGYTF. The CDR3 bases are TGTGCCAGCAAAGTTGAACTGCCTTATGGCTACACCTTC. This chain joins TRBV2 and TRBJ1-2; D is uncertain. Germline loops: CDR1 SNHLY, CDR2 FYNNEI. The CDR3 has 13 residues. V shed 7 bases and J shed 5 bases, with 14 bases lying between them.

As to this clone: A read error may account for a junction end that differs from germline. V usage is TRBV7-7 and J usage is TRBJ2-1; a weak D match, TRBD2 (6 bases). This CDR3 has 14 amino acids. From germline, CDR1 is SSHAT and CDR2 FNYEAQ (reference sequence). This CDR3 reads CASSARAAGNEQFF. For the CDR3, the DNA is TGTGCTAGCAGCGCTCGAGCGGCGGGGAATGAGCAGTTCTTC. Variable domain in full (rest from reference TRBV7-7 and TRBJ2-1): GAGVSQSPRYKVTKRGQDVTLRCDPISSHATLYWYQQALGQGPEFLTYFNYEAQPDKSGLPSDRFSAERPEGSISTLTIQRTEQRDSAMYRCASSARAAGNEQFFGPGTRLTVL.

CDR3 DNA: TGTGCCAGTAGTCCCGGGACAGAGGACACCGGGGAGCTGTTTTTT. It is translated as CASSPGTEDTGELFF. This chain links TRBV19 with TRBJ2-2; TRBD1 matches at 7 bases. V lost 5 bases to trimming and J lost 3 bases; unmatched junction nucleotides: 6. Germline CDR1 and CDR2: LNHDA and SQIVND (reference sequence). This CDR3 region has 15 residues.

This chain joins TRBV5-4 and TRBJ2-7; 8 bases line up with TRBD1. J gave up 3 bases and V 0 bases, and 5 bases lay outside the gene matches. Germline V gene sequence: CDR1 SGHNT, CDR2 YYREEE (reference sequence). This CDR3 comprises 15 residues. DNA of the CDR3: TGTGCCAGCAGCTTGGGGACAGGGAGTATCTACGAGCAGTACTTC. Residues: CASSLGTGSIYEQYF.

V usage is TRBV28 and J usage is TRBJ2-7, with 9 nucleotides matching TRBD2. CDR1 and CDR2 (germline): MDHEN, SYDVKM. The CDR3 extends over 14 amino acids. J was trimmed by 4 bases and V by 2 bases; bases with no gene match: 3. In DNA, the CDR3 is TGTGCCAGCAGTTTACCTAGCGGGGTGTACGAGCAGTACTTC. It codes for CASSLPSGVYEQYF.

This clone was seen a few times. CDR3: CASSLNRGGGYTF. CDR3 DNA sequence: TGTGCCAGCAGCTTGAACAGGGGCGGGGGCTACACCTTC. The J gene is TRBJ1-2, the V gene TRBV13; 7 bases match TRBD1. The V and J ends lost 3 bases and 8 bases, in that order; junction bases with no gene match: 6. The CDR3 is 13 amino acids. CDR1 is PRHDT, CDR2 FYEKMQ, per germline (reference sequence).

The chain is built from TRBV27 and TRBJ1-5; tentatively, D is TRBD1 (6 bases). Germline lookup yields CDR1 MNHEY and CDR2 SMNVEV (reference sequence). The CDR3 has 14 residues. V was pared by 3 bases and J by 10 bases, with 16 bases between. This CDR3 reads CASSFGQRGYPQHF. CDR3 DNA: TGTGCCAGCAGTTTTGGACAGCGCGGTTACCCCCAGCATTTT.

This sequence joins TRBV15 and TRBJ2-7; 10 nucleotides match TRBD1. V shed 0 bases and J 5 bases; nucleotides not matched to a gene: 4. Germline CDR1 reads LNHNV; CDR2 reads YYDKDF (reference sequence). This CDR3 is 15 amino acids long. The CDR3 bases are TGTGCCACCAGCAGAGATCCGGGACAGGGGAACGAGCAGTACTTC. Encoded protein: CATSRDPGQGNEQYF.

V and J are TRBV7-9 and TRBJ2-4, with 12 bases that match TRBD2. V shed 5 bases, J shed 2 bases, and the junction held 10 bases outside the gene matches. The CDR3 loop spans 18 amino acids. Germline-derived CDR1 and CDR2 are SEHNR and FQNEAQ (reference sequence). CDR3 loop: CASSVRTSGEYSKNIQYF. DNA for the CDR3: TGTGCCAGCAGCGTAAGGACTAGCGGGGAGTACTCCAAAAACATTCAGTACTTC.

CDR3: CASSFGASGYEQYF. The CDR3 coding sequence is TGTGCCAGCAGTTTTGGGGCTAGCGGCTACGAGCAGTACTTC. The chain couples TRBV27 to TRBJ2-7; 7 bases match TRBD2. CDR1 is MNHEY and CDR2 is SMNVEV in the germline V gene (reference sequence). J was trimmed by 3 bases and V by 3 bases; bases with no gene match: 5. This CDR3 has 14 amino acids.

CDR3 residues: CASRASERGLFNEQFF. The CDR3 coding sequence is TGTGCCAGCAGGGCGAGCGAGCGGGGTCTGTTCAATGAGCAGTTCTTC. The rearrangement links TRBV27 to TRBJ2-1, with TRBD2 identical over 7 bases. The CDR3 consists of 16 residues. Germline CDR1 reads MNHEY; CDR2 reads SMNVEV (reference sequence). V lost 6 bases to trimming and J lost 6 bases; unmatched junction nucleotides: 14.

V usage is TRBV7-9 and J usage is TRBJ2-5, with 9 bases matching TRBD2. V was pared by 5 bases and J by 5 bases, with 9 bases of the junction left unmatched. This CDR3 is 15 amino acids long. Germline V gives CDR1 SEHNR, CDR2 FQNEAQ (reference sequence). The CDR3 DNA sequence: TGTGCCAGCAGCCGCTCGGCGGGAGGGCCTGAGACCCAGTACTTC. This translates into CASSRSAGGPETQYF.

For this clone: Other DNA sequences from this sample encode an identical CDR3 as well. The chain links TRBV6-5 to TRBJ2-3; D perhaps matches TRBD2 (5 bases). V was shortened by 2 bases and J by 5 bases, with 5 bases between the two germline ends. This CDR3 region has 12 residues. Germline loops: CDR1 MNHEY, CDR2 SVGAGI. This CDR3 reads CASSYSGDTQYF. CDR3 sequence (DNA): TGTGCCAGCAGTTACAGCGGAGATACGCAGTATTTT.

This chain joins TRBV6-6 and TRBJ2-5, with a possible D match to TRBD2 (6 bases). Germline loops: CDR1 MNHNY, CDR2 SVGAGI (reference sequence). Trimming pared 3 bases from V and 5 bases from J, leaving 13 bases between. The CDR3 sequence is 14 residues long. The CDR3 here is CASSYEVGGETQYF. Written as DNA, the CDR3 is TGTGCCAGCAGTTATGAGGTTGGGGGGGAGACCCAGTACTTC.

The chain has TRBV19 and TRBJ1-1, with D hard to call. Per the germline V gene, CDR1 is LNHDA and CDR2 is SQIVND (reference sequence). V was pared by 10 bases and J by 3 bases, with 15 bases between. The length of the CDR3 is 13 residues. The CDR3 nucleotides are TGTGCCACTTCTCCGGGGTGGGACACTGAAGCTTTCTTT. It yields the protein CATSPGWDTEAFF.

The chain is built from TRBV19 and TRBJ2-7; the D gene is possibly TRBD2 (5 bases). The CDR3 spans 14 residues. Germline V CDR1 and CDR2: LNHDA, SQIVND (reference sequence). Trimming removed 5 bases at V and 2 bases at J, with 13 bases between. CDR3 amino acids: CASSPGVGAYEQYF. DNA of the CDR3: TGTGCCAGTAGTCCCGGGGTGGGAGCCTACGAGCAGTACTTC.

The gene calls are TRBV7-3 and TRBJ2-6; D uncertain. Trimming left V 2 bases short and J 2 bases short, with 7 bases between. The germline gives CDR1 SGHTA, CDR2 FQGTGA. The CDR3 is 15 residues long. The CDR3 loop reads CASSLSPAGANVLTF. The CDR3, as DNA: TGTGCCAGCAGCTTATCCCCAGCTGGGGCCAACGTCCTGACTTTC.

This chain links TRBV13 with TRBJ1-2, with D possibly matching TRBD1 (5 bases). The CDR3 contains 12 residues. CDR1 and CDR2 from the germline V gene are PRHDT and FYEKMQ (reference sequence). The V end lost 5 bases, the J end lost 4 bases, and 8 bases lay between the germline ends. The CDR3 region has the DNA TGTGCCAGCAGCACAGGACCCTATGGCTACACCTTC. Amino acids: CASSTGPYGYTF.

This chain connects TRBV7-9 to TRBJ1-3; TRBD1 aligns across 9 bases. The ends lost 0 bases at V and 4 bases at J; junction bases unmatched: 10. The CDR3 is 18 residues long. Germline V lookup: CDR1 SEHNR, CDR2 FQNEAQ (reference sequence). The DNA for the CDR3 is TGTGCCAGCAGCTTAGCACAGGGGGCCTTAATAACAGGAAACACCATATATTTT. It translates to CASSLAQGALITGNTIYF.

A few counts support this clone. Other DNA sequences within the sample encode an identical CDR3. The rearrangement joins TRBV9 to TRBJ2-6, with D unclear. Trimming took 0 bases from V and 4 from J, leaving 8 bases between them. From germline, CDR1 is SGDLS and CDR2 YYNGEE. The CDR3 is made up of 15 amino acids. The CDR3 sequence is CASSVGGAGANVLTF. CDR3 in DNA: TGTGCCAGCAGCGTAGGAGGTGCCGGGGCCAACGTCCTGACTTTC.

As to this clone: One end of the junction fails to match germline, which may point to a read error. The rearrangement uses TRBV7-9 and TRBJ1-1; the D is unclear. Germline lookup yields CDR1 SEHNR and CDR2 FQNEAQ (reference sequence). The CDR3 covers 14 residues. In DNA, the CDR3 is TGTTCCAGCAGCTTAGGCCAGGTGAACACTGAAGCTTTCTTT. It encodes CSSSLGQVNTEAFF.

V and J are TRBV7-3 and TRBJ1-1, with 11 bases fitting TRBD1. This CDR3 region has 16 residues. Unmatched junction bases numbered 11, after V lost 5 bases and J lost 6 bases. Germline CDR1 is SGHTA and CDR2 is FQGTGA. CDR3 amino acids: CASSHQDRGRLSEAFF. The CDR3 region has the DNA TGTGCCAGCAGCCACCAGGACAGGGGGCGCCTCTCTGAAGCTTTCTTT.

Only a few counts were recorded for this clone. The J gene is TRBJ2-5, the V gene TRBV18; TRBD2 agrees at 10 bases. CDR1 and CDR2 (germline): KGHSH, LQKENI. The CDR3 runs to 18 residues. V gave up 2 bases and J gave up 0 bases; unmatched junction bases: 9. CDR3 sequence reads: CASSPRIGLAAYQETQYF. The DNA for the CDR3 is TGTGCCAGCTCACCAAGGATCGGACTAGCGGCGTACCAAGAGACCCAGTACTTC.

The rearrangement joins TRBV2 to TRBJ1-4, with a tentative D call TRBD1 (5 bases). V was shortened by 5 bases and J by 8 bases, with 15 bases between the two germline ends. The germline CDR1 and CDR2 sequences are SNHLY and FYNNEI. This CDR3 is built from 14 residues. CDR3 coding DNA: TGTGCCAGCAGTAATCTAGGGGAGGGCGAAAAACTGTTTTTT. Translation: CASSNLGEGEKLFF.

This clone was found a few times. V and J are TRBV25-1 and TRBJ2-7; 13 bases map to TRBD2. CDR3 length equals 17 residues. The V segment lost 3 bases and the J segment 0 bases; nucleotides outside the gene matches: 5. The germline V gene encodes CDR1 MGHDK and CDR2 SYGVNS. CDR3 sequence reads: CASSDTTSGGSSYEQYF. The CDR3 DNA sequence: TGTGCCAGCAGTGACACGACTAGCGGGGGGAGCTCCTACGAGCAGTACTTC.

V is TRBV10-3 and J is TRBJ2-1; 8 bases are a match to TRBD2. V dropped 6 bases and J dropped 0; count of bases not matched to a gene: 1. The CDR3 consists of 14 residues. Germline assignment: CDR1 ENHRY and CDR2 SYGVKD. DNA of the CDR3: TGTGCCATCAGGGGGACTAGCTCCTACAATGAGCAGTTCTTC. Translating gives CAIRGTSSYNEQFF.

This rearrangement joins TRBV7-3 to TRBJ2-1, with 7 bases aligning to TRBD1. The germline CDR1 and CDR2 sequences are SGHTA and FQGTGA. This CDR3 is built from 15 residues. V lost 5 bases to trimming and J lost 5 bases; unmatched junction nucleotides: 9. Written as DNA, the CDR3 is TGTGCCAGCAGCACCACGGACAGGTTGAACAATGAGCAGTTCTTC. As protein: CASSTTDRLNNEQFF.